Shown below are 30 T cell receptor beta chains from a single sample sequenced in a study of beta chain features in type 1 diabetes. Study results and limitations: Researchers report that Type 1 diabetes patients had moderately but significantly shorter TCRB CDR3s across all four CD4+ subsets.

What was sequenced were expressed TCRB transcripts, since all of the isolated RNA had been reverse transcribed. Data came from immunoSEQ multiplex PCR; TCRdb stores just in-frame clones and leaves some out. The sample lists 600,000 or so clones, 11% to 15% occurring once. For these TCRs, the target antigens are not known. Sequencing was done on a sample of naive CD4+ T cells from blood. The receptors come from a man aged 18 to 30 with type 1 diabetes.

The chain is built from TRBV25-1 and TRBJ2-4; 7 bases fit TRBD2. CDR1 is MGHDK, CDR2 SYGVNS, per germline. Trimming at V came to 3 bases and at J to 11 bases, leaving 10 bases not matched to a gene. The CDR3 extends over 14 amino acids. CDR3 sequence (DNA): TGTGCCAGCAGTGACCCCGGGACTACGTTGGTTCAGTACTTC. Encoded protein: CASSDPGTTLVQYF.

With regard to this clone: This sample also contains other DNA sequences that code for the same CDR3. The chain has TRBV30 and TRBJ1-5; D unresolved. Germline CDR1 and CDR2: GTSNPN and SVGIG (reference sequence). Trimming removed 0 bases at V and 2 bases at J, with 5 bases between. The CDR3 loop spans 13 amino acids. The CDR3 DNA is TGTGCCTGGAGTGTTAGGGGCAATCAGCCCCAGCATTTT. It is translated as CAWSVRGNQPQHF.

This clone was observed a handful of times. V gene TRBV10-3 combines with J gene TRBJ2-7, with 7 bases that match TRBD1. Germline V gene sequence: CDR1 ENHRY, CDR2 SYGVKD. This CDR3 has 14 amino acids. Trimming cost V 6 bases and J 4 bases; bases outside gene matches: 9. CDR3 region: CAIREPGQTYEQYF. The CDR3, as DNA: TGTGCCATCAGGGAGCCGGGACAGACTTACGAGCAGTACTTC.

On this clone: Sequence at one end of the junction differs from germline and may be a read error. The CDR3 nucleotides are TGCTATACTTCCTCTGGAAACACCATATATTTT. This encodes CYTSSGNTIYF. The rearrangement uses TRBV7-9 and TRBJ1-3; the D is unclear. Germline V CDR1 and CDR2: SEHNR, FQNEAQ (reference sequence). The CDR3 is made up of 11 amino acids.

This clone was found a few times. The chain uses TRBV18 and TRBJ2-1; no firm D call. V was clipped by 6 bases and J by 7 bases, with 16 bases between them. The CDR3 totals 14 residues. In germline, CDR1 is KGHSH, CDR2 LQKENI. CDR3 sequence (DNA): TGTGCCAGCTCGCCGGACGGCTTAAGGAATGAGCAGTTCTTC. This translates into CASSPDGLRNEQFF.

This clone showed up just a few times. The rearrangement links TRBV29-1 to TRBJ2-3; D call uncertain. V was pared by 4 bases and J by 1 base, with 12 bases between. The CDR3 consists of 14 residues. Germline assignment: CDR1 SQVTM and CDR2 ANQGSEA. The CDR3 sequence is CSVVWGWGTDTQYF. The CDR3 DNA follows: TGCAGCGTTGTATGGGGATGGGGCACAGATACGCAGTATTTT.

The V call is TRBV7-9, the J call TRBJ2-1; 14 bases line up with TRBD2. CDR1 and CDR2 (germline): SEHNR, FQNEAQ (reference sequence). V was clipped by 5 bases and J by 6 bases; unmatched bases: 9. CDR3 length: 17 amino acids. CDR3 residues: CASSDLTSGRAINEQFF. In DNA form, the CDR3 reads TGTGCCAGCAGCGATTTGACTAGCGGGAGGGCCATCAATGAGCAGTTCTTC.

This clone showed up just a few times. This rearrangement joins TRBV14 to TRBJ1-1; D is possibly TRBD1 (5 bases). This CDR3 spans 15 amino acids. Germline assignment: CDR1 SGHDN and CDR2 FVKESK. V lost 1 base and J lost 10, with 19 bases in between. The CDR3 DNA sequence: TGTGCCAGCAGCCAAGGAAGAGGGCGGGGGAACGCAGCTTTCTTT. Its protein product is CASSQGRGRGNAAFF. The full variable domain, its missing parts supplied by reference TRBV14 and TRBJ1-1, is EAGVTQFPSHSVIEKGQTVTLRCDPISGHDNLYWYRRVMGKEIKFLLHFVKESKQDESGMPNNRFLAERTGGTYSTLKVQPAELEDSGVYFCASSQGRGRGNAAFFGQGTRLTVV.

This clone was counted between two and nine times. This chain connects TRBV11-2 to TRBJ2-4, with 9 nucleotides matching TRBD2. CDR3 length equals 17 residues. CDR1 and CDR2 from the germline V gene are SGHAT and FQNNGV. Trimming cost V 6 bases and J 4 bases; bases outside gene matches: 13. For the CDR3, the DNA is TGTGCCAGCAGGGTCCGAGTAGGTCTAGCGGGGAAAAACATTCAGTACTTC. It is translated as CASRVRVGLAGKNIQYF.

This clone occurred a few times. The rearrangement links TRBV5-4 to TRBJ2-3, with 11 bases aligning to TRBD2. Losses at the gene ends were 2 bases for V and 4 bases for J; bases not matched to a gene: 9. The germline gives CDR1 SGHNT, CDR2 YYREEE (reference sequence). The CDR3 spans 17 residues. CDR3: CASSFPNLAGGADTQYF. For the CDR3, the DNA is TGTGCCAGCAGCTTCCCCAATTTAGCGGGAGGGGCAGATACGCAGTATTTT.

This clone was seen a few times. The chain recombines TRBV9 with TRBJ1-6; a weak D match, TRBD1 (5 bases). Per the germline V gene, CDR1 is SGDLS and CDR2 is YYNGEE. The CDR3 is made up of 16 amino acids. Trimming took 3 bases from V and 9 from J, leaving 19 bases between them. In DNA, the CDR3 is TGTGCCAGCAGCGCCCCGGGACTCCGGAGGGGTTCACCCCTCCACTTT. Its translation: CASSAPGLRRGSPLHF. Using reference TRBV9 and TRBJ1-6 for the parts outside the CDR3, the full variable domain is DSGVTQTPKHLITATGQRVTLRCSPRSGDLSVYWYQQSLDQGLQFLIQYYNGEERAKGNILERFSAQQFPDLHSELNLSSLELGDSALYFCASSAPGLRRGSPLHFGNGTRLTVT.

This clone was detected only a few times. The chain links TRBV7-6 to TRBJ2-1, with TRBD2 matching 11 bases. V shed 3 bases, J shed 0 bases, and the junction held 7 bases outside the gene matches. The CDR3 length is 18 residues. Per germline, CDR1 SGHVS and CDR2 FNYEAQ. The CDR3, as DNA: TGTGCCAGCAGCTTCACTAGCGGGGGCCACTACTCCTACAATGAGCAGTTCTTC. Protein sequence: CASSFTSGGHYSYNEQFF.

The chain couples TRBV30 to TRBJ2-2; no reliable D call. Germline V gene lookup returns CDR1 GTSNPN and CDR2 SVGIG (reference sequence). This CDR3 is 12 amino acids long. V was pared by 5 bases and J by 7 bases, with 11 bases between. In DNA, the CDR3 is TGTGCCTGGTCCCCCAGTCTCGGGGAGCTGTTTTTT. Protein: CAWSPSLGELFF.

The chain links TRBV30 to TRBJ1-6; no clear D. The CDR3 runs 16 residues. The ends were cut back, 0 bases at V and 7 bases at J, with 16 bases in the middle. CDR1 GTSNPN and CDR2 SVGIG come from the germline V gene (reference sequence). The CDR3 loop reads CAWSVLLAVSNSPLHF. The CDR3 nucleotides are TGTGCCTGGAGTGTACTTTTGGCGGTCTCCAATTCACCCCTCCACTTT.

This chain joins TRBV7-2 and TRBJ1-1; D is undetermined. In germline, CDR1 is SGHTA, CDR2 FQGNSA. The CDR3 sequence is 16 residues long. The V and J ends lost 3 bases and 0 bases respectively, with 14 bases between them. CDR3 in amino acids: CASSFVRAFVNTEAFF. The CDR3 region has the DNA TGTGCCAGCAGCTTCGTAAGGGCCTTTGTGAACACTGAAGCTTTCTTT.

As concerns this clone: This CDR3 is also generated by other DNA sequences in the sample. The V gene is TRBV9, the J gene TRBJ1-1; D uncertain. The CDR3 is 14 amino acids. Between the trimmed V and J ends, which lost 0 bases and 1 base, there was a span of 7 bases. Germline-derived CDR1 and CDR2 are SGDLS and YYNGEE. The CDR3 here is CASSVDVGNTEAFF. CDR3 sequence (DNA): TGTGCCAGCAGCGTAGATGTTGGGAACACTGAAGCTTTCTTT.

In its sample, this clone was seen a few times. V gene TRBV30 combines with J gene TRBJ1-6; 7 bases are a match to TRBD1. The CDR3 consists of 14 residues. V shed 5 bases and J 5 bases; nucleotides not matched to a gene: 6. Germline V gene sequence: CDR1 GTSNPN, CDR2 SVGIG (reference sequence). DNA for the CDR3: TGTGCCTGGGGACAGGACGGAGATAATTCACCCCTCCACTTT. It translates to CAWGQDGDNSPLHF.

This clone was counted a few times. V is TRBV5-1 and J is TRBJ2-5; D tentatively fits TRBD1 or TRBD2 (5 bases each). Germline CDR1 is SGHRS and CDR2 is YFSETQ. The CDR3 contains 13 residues. Deletions cut 5 bases from V and 5 bases from J, with 13 bases between. The CDR3 is CASRLGTLETQYF. The CDR3 DNA sequence: TGCGCCAGCAGATTAGGGACGCTGGAGACCCAGTACTTC. Combining the CDR3 with reference TRBV5-1 and TRBJ2-5 gives the whole variable domain KAGVTQTPRYLIKTRGQQVTLSCSPISGHRSVSWYQQTPGQGLQFLFEYFSETQRNKGNFPGRFSGRQFSNSRSEMNVSTLELGDSALYLCASRLGTLETQYFGPGTRLLVL.

This clone came up once. The chain uses TRBV5-4 and TRBJ2-7; D is unresolved. Trimming took 4 bases from V and 4 from J, leaving 15 bases between them. Per germline, CDR1 SGHNT and CDR2 YYREEE (reference sequence). CDR3 length: 14 residues. CDR3 DNA sequence: TGTGCCAGCAGCAAGGACGTAGCCTCGTACGAGCAGTACTTC. Amino acids: CASSKDVASYEQYF.

This clone turned up a few times. The same CDR3 arises from other DNA sequences in this sample as well. CDR3 sequence reads: CASSPPSGAYNEQFF. CDR3 DNA: TGTGCCAGCAGCCCCCCTAGCGGGGCCTACAATGAGCAGTTCTTC. The V and J genes are TRBV2 and TRBJ2-1; 9 nucleotides agree with TRBD2. CDR1 SNHLY and CDR2 FYNNEI come from the germline V gene. The CDR3 spans 15 residues. V lost 6 bases to trimming and J lost 2 bases; unmatched junction nucleotides: 5.

This clone was recorded a few times. The V call is TRBV21-1, the J call TRBJ2-4; the table's D call of TRBD1 was not tested on the DNA. TRBV21-1 is shown as a pseudogene. The CDR3 is made up of 13 amino acids. The CDR3 DNA is TGTGCCAGCAGCCTAACAGGGGTTATCATTCAGTACTTC. This gives the protein CASSLTGVIIQYF.

The chain is built from TRBV30 and TRBJ1-1; tentatively, D is TRBD1 (5 bases). The CDR3 contains 14 residues. Trimming took off 0 bases at V and 3 bases at J, with 11 bases between the two ends. Per germline, CDR1 GTSNPN and CDR2 SVGIG (reference sequence). CDR3 sequence reads: CAWSVRSGHTEAFF. The CDR3 bases are TGTGCCTGGAGTGTACGGTCAGGGCACACTGAAGCTTTCTTT.

J is TRBJ1-1 and V is TRBV25-1; D ambiguous. The CDR3 covers 13 residues. V lost 4 bases and J 5 bases, leaving 11 bases between the germline ends. Per germline, CDR1 MGHDK and CDR2 SYGVNS. Here the CDR3 reads CASSGQRWTEAFF. The DNA for the CDR3 is TGTGCCAGCAGTGGGCAACGGTGGACTGAAGCTTTCTTT. Combining the CDR3 with reference TRBV25-1 and TRBJ1-1 gives the whole variable domain EADIYQTPRYLVIGTGKKITLECSQTMGHDKMYWYQQDPGMELHLIHYSYGVNSTEKGDLSSESTVSRIRTEHFPLTLESARPSHTSQYLCASSGQRWTEAFFGQGTRLTVV.

This clone turned up a few times. Other DNA sequences in the same sample also yield this CDR3. The chain carries TRBV28 and TRBJ1-1, with 11 bases identical to TRBD1. Trimming cost V 6 bases and J 4 bases; bases outside gene matches: 4. The CDR3 contains 14 residues. Per the germline V gene, CDR1 is MDHEN and CDR2 is SYDVKM. The CDR3 nucleotides are TGTGCCAGCAGCAGTGGACAGGGGGCCACTGAAGCTTTCTTT. Its protein product is CASSSGQGATEAFF.

This clone was observed a handful of times. The chain has TRBV29-1 and TRBJ2-1; 12 bases agree with TRBD2. This CDR3 has 14 amino acids. Germline loops: CDR1 SQVTM, CDR2 ANQGSEA. Germline trimming cut 5 bases from V and 9 bases from J; bases unmatched to any gene: 8. CDR3 amino acids: CSVKLAGGDLEQFF. The CDR3 nucleotides are TGCAGCGTTAAACTAGCGGGAGGTGACCTTGAGCAGTTCTTC.

This clone appeared a few times. This chain joins TRBV27 and TRBJ2-7, with 8 bases matching TRBD1. From germline, CDR1 is MNHEY and CDR2 SMNVEV (reference sequence). The CDR3 runs to 15 residues. With V trimmed by 5 bases and J by 6 bases, 12 bases remained unmatched. CDR3 DNA sequence: TGTGCCAGCAGTCCCCTAGGACAGGGACCGACCGAGCAGTACTTC. This sequence encodes CASSPLGQGPTEQYF.

This clone was picked up one time. The chain joins TRBV2 to TRBJ1-2, with TRBD1 as a possible D gene (5 bases). Germline V lookup: CDR1 SNHLY, CDR2 FYNNEI. There are 12 residues in the CDR3. The V gene lost 0 bases and the J gene lost 8 bases, with 7 bases spanning the gap. CDR3 sequence reads: CASSEAGPGYTF. DNA of the CDR3: TGTGCCAGCAGTGAAGCGGGGCCCGGCTACACCTTC.

The chain is built from TRBV30 and TRBJ1-1; D remains ambiguous. The length of the CDR3 is 11 residues. V dropped 4 bases and J dropped 3 bases, with 6 bases sitting between them. In germline, CDR1 is GTSNPN, CDR2 SVGIG (reference sequence). The CDR3 coding sequence is TGTGCCTGGACCTTTTACACTGAAGCTTTCTTT. This codes for CAWTFYTEAFF.

There are a few counts of this clone. The chain links TRBV5-1 to TRBJ2-1; TRBD2 matches 10 bases. With V trimmed by 0 bases and J by 7 bases, 1 base remained unmatched. This CDR3 region has 14 residues. Looked up from germline, CDR1 is SGHRS and CDR2 is YFSETQ. This chain's CDR3 is CASSLELAGNEQFF. Here the CDR3 DNA reads TGCGCCAGCAGCTTGGAACTAGCGGGGAATGAGCAGTTCTTC.

The rearrangement uses TRBV25-1 and TRBJ1-2, with TRBD1 matching 7 bases. This CDR3 is 14 amino acids long. With 3 bases clipped from V and 7 bases from J, the junction kept 8 bases outside the gene matches. In germline, CDR1 is MGHDK, CDR2 SYGVNS. The CDR3 DNA sequence: TGTGCCAGCAGTGAGTCGGAACAGGGGTTTGGCTACACCTTC. Translated, it gives CASSESEQGFGYTF.